This T cell receptor (beta chain) was retrieved from a study of cytomegalovirus exposure and HLA in healthy donors. Worth noting for this clone: Its antigen is currently unknown.

The trim removed 4 bases at V and 9 bases at J, leaving 6 bases unmatched. This CDR3 comprises 15 residues. The germline V gene has CDR1 SGDLS and CDR2 YYNGEE. Regarding the study as a whole: In a later analysis, V- and J-gene trimming of beta chains associated with a DCLRE1C missense variant, replicated independently.

Vbeta (60) and Jbeta (13) primers were used in the PCR. Assay: immunoSEQ multiplex PCR; the TCRdb copy retains only in-frame clones and omits some. Found here are approximately 50,000 clones, around three quarters of them singletons; the top ten hold approximately 7.7%. The J gene is TRBJ1-6, the V gene TRBV9; the match to TRBD1 covers 11 bases. Specimen: PBMCs. The receptor's source is a man aged 25-45 years in good health and CMV-seropositive. The CDR3 DNA sequence: TGTGCCAGCAGCACAGGACAGGGGGCAGGTTCACCCCTCCACTTT. This sequence encodes CASSTGQGAGSPLHF.